This is a list of T cell receptor beta chains from one sample in a study of OX40 agonist ivuxolimab in advanced cancers. Generated by immunoSEQ multiplex PCR, the TCRdb table keeps only in-frame clones and is missing some. The data contain 63,000 or so clones, roughly 80% of them singletons. The source was CD4+ or CD8+ T cells sorted from blood, collected in a trial of the OX40 agonist ivuxolimab. These receptors were obtained from an adult with an advanced solid tumor such as melanoma, head and neck, liver or kidney cancer. Each CDR3 is given with its conserved first and last residue. Each record gives: D gene, J gene, V gene, clone size, CDR3 length, CDR3 DNA, CDR3 protein. D genes are given only for firm matches. Clone sizes are given selectively: once, few, many, or a class where the clone is expanded.

TRBD2 | TRBJ2-3 | TRBV5-1 | - | 17 | TGCGCCAGCAGCTTGGGACTAGCGGGACCTAGCACAGATACGCAGTATTTT | CASSLGLAGPSTDTQYF
- | TRBJ2-7 | TRBV6-6 | - | 12 | TGTGCCAGCAGTTACTCCTATGACGAGCAGTACTTC | CASSYSYDEQYF
- | TRBJ2-1 | TRBV11-2 | once | 14 | TGTGCCAGCAGCGAAGCAGGGTCCTACAATGAGCAGTTCTTC | CASSEAGSYNEQFF
TRBD1 | TRBJ1-3 | TRBV2 | - | 15 | TGTGCCAGCAGTGACCCGGCAGGGGGCGGAAACACCATATATTTT | CASSDPAGGGNTIYF
- | TRBJ2-3 | TRBV29-1 | once | 11 | TGCAGCGTTGAAGTTGCGGATACGCAGTATTTT | CSVEVADTQYF
- | TRBJ2-7 | TRBV4-3 | once | 15 | TGCGCCAGCAGCCATTATAAGGAAAGCTCCTACGAGCAGTACTTC | CASSHYKESSYEQYF
- | TRBJ1-2 | TRBV7-9 | - | 12 | TGTGCCAGCAGATGGCAGGGAGATGGCTACACCTTC | CASRWQGDGYTF
- | TRBJ2-5 | TRBV6-5 | - | 14 | TGTGCCAGCAGTTTAGGAGGGCCGACCGAGACCCAGTACTTC | CASSLGGPTETQYF
- | TRBJ2-7 | TRBV7-9 | - | 14 | TGTGCCAGCAGCTTAATCGCAGGGCCCTACGAGCAGTACTTC | CASSLIAGPYEQYF
TRBD1 | TRBJ1-6 | TRBV6-6 | once | 16 | TGTGCCAGCAGCGGGACAGGGGGTTCCTATAATTCACCCCTCCACTTT | CASSGTGGSYNSPLHF
- | TRBJ1-2 | TRBV4-2 | - | 14 | TGTGCCAGCAGCCCCGGGATGTCGAACTATGGCTACACCTTC | CASSPGMSNYGYTF
- | TRBJ1-1 | TRBV30 | - | 12 | TGTGCCTGGAGTCCCCAGGGACCTGAAGCTTTCTTT | CAWSPQGPEAFF
TRBD2 | TRBJ2-5 | TRBV30 | - | 15 | TGTGCCTGGAGTGTACTGGCGGGAGTAGGTGAGACCCAGTACTTC | CAWSVLAGVGETQYF
- | TRBJ2-1 | TRBV18 | - | 14 | TGTGCCAGCTCACCAGGGGAAGCCTACAATGAGCAGTTCTTC | CASSPGEAYNEQFF
- | TRBJ1-2 | TRBV28 | many | 13 | TGTGCCAGCAGTTTTCTCACAGACTATGGCTACACCTTC | CASSFLTDYGYTF
- | TRBJ2-7 | TRBV2 | - | 12 | TGTGCCAGCAGTACCCGGGACACAGAGCAGTACTTC | CASSTRDTEQYF
- | TRBJ1-2 | TRBV28 | - | 16 | TGTGCCAGCAGTTCCAATGGTGTGGGGGCATACTATGGCTACACCTTC | CASSSNGVGAYYGYTF
TRBD1 | TRBJ1-1 | TRBV7-2 | - | 16 | TGTGCCAGCAGACCTACAGGGGGGAGTTGGAACACTGAAGCTTTCTTT | CASRPTGGSWNTEAFF
- | TRBJ1-3 | TRBV30 | few | 13 | TGTGCCTCAACAGGGACGGCTGGAAACACCATATATTTT | CASTGTAGNTIYF
- | TRBJ1-2 | TRBV6-6 | - | 14 | TGTGCCAGCAGTCCCCCGGAGGGGGGTTTTGGCTGCACCTTC | CASSPPEGGFGCTF
- | TRBJ1-6 | TRBV5-1 | - | 14 | TGCGCCAGCCGCCGGGCCGGGGGAAATTCACCCCTCCACTTT | CASRRAGGNSPLHF
- | TRBJ2-7 | TRBV5-1 | - | 14 | TGCGCCAGCAGCAAGACAGCAGCCTCCTACGAGCAGTACTTC | CASSKTAASYEQYF
- | TRBJ2-7 | TRBV6-5 | - | 11 | TGTGCCAGCAGTTTCCACAGCCAGCAGTACTTC | CASSFHSQQYF
- | TRBJ1-1 | TRBV6-5 | - | 15 | TGTGCCAGCAGTTACTCGAGGGAACGTTTCACTGAAGCTTTCTTT | CASSYSRERFTEAFF
TRBD2 | TRBJ2-3 | TRBV7-9 | - | 17 | TGTGCCAGCAGCTCTAGTGCCGGGGGGACTAGCACAGATACGCAGTATTTT | CASSSSAGGTSTDTQYF
- | TRBJ1-2 | TRBV2 | few | 12 | TGTGCCAGCAGTCCTAACAGCTATGGCTACACCTTC | CASSPNSYGYTF
TRBD1 | TRBJ1-1 | TRBV19 | - | 18 | TGTGCCAGTAGTATCTCGGGACAGGGGGGTCCCATGAACACTGAAGCTTTCTTT | CASSISGQGGPMNTEAFF
- | TRBJ2-2 | TRBV5-1 | few | 14 | TGCGCCAGCAGCGTCGACACGAACACCGGGGAGCTGTTTTTT | CASSVDTNTGELFF
TRBD1 | TRBJ1-2 | TRBV7-2 | - | 17 | TGTGCCAGCAGCTTAGGGGCAGGGGGTCAAGCTAACTATGGCTACACCTTC | CASSLGAGGQANYGYTF
- | TRBJ1-1 | TRBV7-2 | - | 14 | TGTGCCAGCAGCCCCGGGGCAGCGAACACTGAAGCTTTCTTT | CASSPGAANTEAFF
- | TRBJ2-2 | TRBV7-6 | - | 17 | TGTGCCAGCACCCTAATAGACGCGGGCGCGAACACCGGGGAGCTGTTTTTT | CASTLIDAGANTGELFF
TRBD1 | TRBJ1-2 | TRBV7-3 | - | 13 | TGTGCCAGCAGCTCAGGGGGTGGAGATGGCTACACCTTC | CASSSGGGDGYTF
TRBD1 | TRBJ1-5 | TRBV7-6 | - | 17 | TGTGCCAGCAGCTTAGTTCCTCCGGGACAGGGGTTTCAGCCCCAGCATTTT | CASSLVPPGQGFQPQHF
- | TRBJ2-3 | TRBV5-4 | - | 15 | TGTGCCAGCAGCTTGGAGACCGCTACCACAGATACGCAGTATTTT | CASSLETATTDTQYF
- | TRBJ2-7 | TRBV10-3 | - | 14 | TGTGCCATCACCCCCGTGGGAGGAGAGTACGAGCAGTACTTC | CAITPVGGEYEQYF
- | TRBJ2-5 | TRBV25-1 | - | 12 | TGTGCCAGCAGGGCAGGGAGGGAGACCCAGTACTTC | CASRAGRETQYF
- | TRBJ1-3 | TRBV5-1 | - | 14 | TGCGCCAGCAGTGATCGGGCCGCTGGAAACACCATATATTTT | CASSDRAAGNTIYF
- | TRBJ2-2 | TRBV30 | - | 14 | TGTGCCTGGTCAATCGAGGGGAACACCGGGGAGCTGTTTTTT | CAWSIEGNTGELFF
- | TRBJ1-2 | TRBV5-4 | - | 15 | TGTGCCAGCAGCTTGGCCCAGGGGTCAAACTATGGCTACACCTTC | CASSLAQGSNYGYTF
- | TRBJ1-1 | TRBV27 | - | 13 | TGTGCCAGCAGTTTGACGGCGTACACTGAAGCTTTCTTT | CASSLTAYTEAFF
- | TRBJ2-2 | TRBV6-5 | - | 13 | TGTGCCAGCACCTACGGGGTCACCGGGGAGCTGTTTTTT | CASTYGVTGELFF
TRBD1 | TRBJ1-5 | TRBV10-3 | - | 14 | TGTGCCATCAGTGAGTCGACTCAGGGGGTTCCCCAGCATTTT | CAISESTQGVPQHF
- | TRBJ1-1 | TRBV27 | once | 14 | TGTGCCAGCAGTGAGGCTCGTCGGAACACTGAAGCTTTCTTT | CASSEARRNTEAFF
- | TRBJ2-7 | TRBV4-2 | - | 15 | TGTGCCAGCAGCCTTGGAGGAGGCAACTACGGCGAGCAGTACTTC | CASSLGGGNYGEQYF
- | TRBJ2-7 | TRBV10-3 | - | 14 | TGTGCCATCAGAGACGGAGGGCCCCGTTACGAGCAGTACTTC | CAIRDGGPRYEQYF
TRBD1 | TRBJ2-6 | TRBV7-8 | - | 15 | TGTGCCAGCAGAGAGACAGGGGCTGGGGCCAACGTCCTGACTTTC | CASRETGAGANVLTF
- | TRBJ2-7 | TRBV5-4 | - | 15 | TGTGCCAGCAGCATCCGTGCAGGGCCGATGATCGAGCAGTACTTC | CASSIRAGPMIEQYF
TRBD2 | TRBJ2-3 | TRBV27 | - | 16 | TGTGCCAGCTCCCAGTGGGGAGGGTCGGGCACAGATACGCAGTATTTT | CASSQWGGSGTDTQYF
- | TRBJ1-3 | TRBV5-1 | once | 17 | TGCGCCAGCAGCTCACAGACAGATTTTTTCTCTGGAAACACCATATATTTT | CASSSQTDFFSGNTIYF
- | TRBJ2-5 | TRBV9 | - | 14 | TGTGCCAGCAGCGTAGGACACGCACAAGAGACCCAGTACTTC | CASSVGHAQETQYF
- | TRBJ2-5 | TRBV29-1 | - | 14 | TGCAGTCACGCGGCGACAGGACCTGGGGAGACCCAGTACTTC | CSHAATGPGETQYF
- | TRBJ1-5 | TRBV29-1 | - | 13 | TGCAGCGTTGTGAACGATGGCAATCAGCCCCAGCATTTT | CSVVNDGNQPQHF
TRBD2 | TRBJ2-1 | TRBV7-9 | - | 16 | TGTGCCAGCAGCTTAGGTCGGAGCGGGGGGATCAATGAGCAGTTCTTC | CASSLGRSGGINEQFF
- | TRBJ2-3 | TRBV7-9 | - | 15 | TGTGCCAGCAGCTCCCCGGGATCGAGCACAGATACGCAGTATTTT | CASSSPGSSTDTQYF
- | TRBJ2-1 | TRBV5-6 | - | 11 | TGTGCCAGCAGTGTTTACAATGAGCAGTTCTTC | CASSVYNEQFF
- | TRBJ1-1 | TRBV7-2 | - | 14 | TGTGCCAGCAGCTTAGTACCCGGGAACACTGAAGCTTTCTTT | CASSLVPGNTEAFF
TRBD1 | TRBJ2-1 | TRBV7-8 | - | 16 | TGTGCCAGCAGCTTAGTGGACAGGGGGAGGCGCAATGAGCAGTTCTTC | CASSLVDRGRRNEQFF
- | TRBJ1-5 | TRBV6-1 | - | 18 | TGTGCCAGCAGTGAAAGGGGTTCAGGGAGACATAGCAATCAGCCCCAGCATTTT | CASSERGSGRHSNQPQHF
- | TRBJ2-1 | TRBV10-3 | - | 11 | TGTGCCATCAGTGCAACTAATGAGCAGTTCTTC | CAISATNEQFF
- | TRBJ1-3 | TRBV5-4 | - | 14 | TGTGCCAGCAGCTCAACTTACGCTGGAAACACCATATATTTT | CASSSTYAGNTIYF